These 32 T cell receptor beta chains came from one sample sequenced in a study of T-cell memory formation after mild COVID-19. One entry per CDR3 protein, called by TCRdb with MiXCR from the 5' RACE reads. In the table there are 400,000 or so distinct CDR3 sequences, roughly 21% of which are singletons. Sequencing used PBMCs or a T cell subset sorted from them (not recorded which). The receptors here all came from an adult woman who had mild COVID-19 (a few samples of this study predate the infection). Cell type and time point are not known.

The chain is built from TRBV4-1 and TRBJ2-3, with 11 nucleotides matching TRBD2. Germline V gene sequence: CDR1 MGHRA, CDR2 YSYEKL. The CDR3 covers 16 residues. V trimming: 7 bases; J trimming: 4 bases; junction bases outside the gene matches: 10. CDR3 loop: CASTPRVSGGADTQYF. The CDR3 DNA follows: TGCGCCAGCACCCCGCGGGTTAGCGGGGGGGCAGATACGCAGTATTTT.

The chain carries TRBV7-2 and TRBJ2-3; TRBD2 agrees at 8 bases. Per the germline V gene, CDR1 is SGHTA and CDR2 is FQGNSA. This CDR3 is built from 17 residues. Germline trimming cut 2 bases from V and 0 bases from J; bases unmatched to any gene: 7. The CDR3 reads CASSLPSSGSSTDTQYF. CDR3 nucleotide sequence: TGTGCCAGCAGCTTACCGTCTAGCGGGTCCAGCACAGATACGCAGTATTTT.

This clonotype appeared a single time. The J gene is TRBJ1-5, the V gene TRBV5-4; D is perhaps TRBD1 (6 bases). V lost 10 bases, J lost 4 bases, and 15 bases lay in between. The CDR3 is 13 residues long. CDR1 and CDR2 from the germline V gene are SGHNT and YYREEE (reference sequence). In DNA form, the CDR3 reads TGTGCCTGGGGGCCGCGACTTAATCAGCCCCAGCATTTT. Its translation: CAWGPRLNQPQHF.

The CDR3 is CASRTQAYSNQPQHF. CDR3 DNA: TGTGCCAGCAGAACCCAGGCGTATAGCAATCAGCCCCAGCATTTT. This chain connects TRBV2 to TRBJ1-5, with D uncertain. With 6 bases removed from V and 0 bases from J, the gap between germline ends came to 12 bases. CDR3 size: 15 residues. Germline assignment: CDR1 SNHLY and CDR2 FYNNEI.

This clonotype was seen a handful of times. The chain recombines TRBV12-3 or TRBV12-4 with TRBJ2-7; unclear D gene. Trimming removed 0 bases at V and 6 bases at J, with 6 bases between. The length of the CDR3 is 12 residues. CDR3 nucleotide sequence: TGTGCCAGCAGTTTAGCTGGCTCCGAGCAGTACTTC. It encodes CASSLAGSEQYF.

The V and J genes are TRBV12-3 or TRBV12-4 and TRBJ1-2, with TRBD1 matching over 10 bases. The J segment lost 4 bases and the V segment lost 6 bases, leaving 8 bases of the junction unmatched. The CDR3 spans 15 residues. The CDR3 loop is CASSPGGTGVYGYTF. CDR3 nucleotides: TGTGCCAGCAGCCCAGGCGGGACAGGGGTCTATGGCTACACCTTC.

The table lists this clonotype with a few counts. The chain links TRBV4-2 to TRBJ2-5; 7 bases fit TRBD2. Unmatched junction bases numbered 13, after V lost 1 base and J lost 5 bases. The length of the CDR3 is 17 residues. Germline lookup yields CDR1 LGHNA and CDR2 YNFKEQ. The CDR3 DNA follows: TGTGCCAGCAGCCAAGGGGGGACTGGGAGGGTGATGGAGACCCAGTACTTC. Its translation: CASSQGGTGRVMETQYF.

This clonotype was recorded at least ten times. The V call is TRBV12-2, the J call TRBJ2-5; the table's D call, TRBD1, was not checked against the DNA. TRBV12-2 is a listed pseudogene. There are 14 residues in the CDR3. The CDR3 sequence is CASRFPTGGETQYF. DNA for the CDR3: TGTGCAAGTCGCTTCCCGACAGGTGGGGAGACCCAGTACTTC.

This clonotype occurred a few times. CDR3 loop: CASSPGEGAGEQFF. The CDR3 DNA sequence: TGCGCCAGCAGCCCAGGCGAGGGGGCGGGTGAGCAGTTCTTC. The rearrangement uses TRBV5-1 and TRBJ2-1; TRBD1 aligns across 7 bases. V trimming: 4 bases; J trimming: 9 bases; junction bases outside the gene matches: 10. Germline assignment: CDR1 SGHRS and CDR2 YFSETQ. This CDR3 is built from 14 residues.

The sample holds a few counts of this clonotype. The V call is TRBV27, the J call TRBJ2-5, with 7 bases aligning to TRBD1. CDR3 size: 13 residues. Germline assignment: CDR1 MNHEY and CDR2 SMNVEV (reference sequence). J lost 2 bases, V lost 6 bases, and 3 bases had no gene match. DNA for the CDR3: TGTGCCAGCAGCGGACAGGCTCAAGAGACCCAGTACTTC. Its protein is CASSGQAQETQYF.

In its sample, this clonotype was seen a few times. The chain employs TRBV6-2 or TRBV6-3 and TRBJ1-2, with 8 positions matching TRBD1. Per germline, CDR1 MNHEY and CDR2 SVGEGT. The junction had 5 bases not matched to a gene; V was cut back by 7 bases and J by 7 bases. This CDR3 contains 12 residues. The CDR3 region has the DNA TGTGCCAGCACCCTCGGACAGGGTGGCTACACCTTC. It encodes CASTLGQGGYTF.

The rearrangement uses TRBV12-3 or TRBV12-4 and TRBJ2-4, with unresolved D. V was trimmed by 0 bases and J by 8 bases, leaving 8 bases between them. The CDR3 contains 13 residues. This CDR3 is CASSLAASDIQYF. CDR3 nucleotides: TGTGCCAGCAGTTTAGCGGCGTCGGACATTCAGTACTTC.

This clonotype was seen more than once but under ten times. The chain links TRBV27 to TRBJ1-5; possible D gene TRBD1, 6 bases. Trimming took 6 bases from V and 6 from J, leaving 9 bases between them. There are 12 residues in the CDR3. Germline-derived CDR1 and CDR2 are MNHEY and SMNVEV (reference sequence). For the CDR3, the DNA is TGTGCCAGCAGGACAGGTGGTCAGCCCCAGCATTTT. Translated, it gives CASRTGGQPQHF.

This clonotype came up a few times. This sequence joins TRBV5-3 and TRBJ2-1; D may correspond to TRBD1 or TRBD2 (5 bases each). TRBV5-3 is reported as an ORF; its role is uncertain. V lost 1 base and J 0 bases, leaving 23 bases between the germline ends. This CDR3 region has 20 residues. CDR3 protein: CARSLNSSPRGPYSYNEQFF. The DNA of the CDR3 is TGTGCCAGAAGCTTGAATTCGTCTCCCCGGGGACCGTACTCCTACAATGAGCAGTTCTTC.

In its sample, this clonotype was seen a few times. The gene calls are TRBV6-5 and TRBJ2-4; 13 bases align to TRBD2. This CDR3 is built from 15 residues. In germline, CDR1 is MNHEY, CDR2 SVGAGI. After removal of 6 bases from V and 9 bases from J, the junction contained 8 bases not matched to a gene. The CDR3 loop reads CASRKILAGGIIQYF. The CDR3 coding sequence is TGTGCCAGCAGGAAGATACTAGCGGGAGGGATCATTCAGTACTTC.

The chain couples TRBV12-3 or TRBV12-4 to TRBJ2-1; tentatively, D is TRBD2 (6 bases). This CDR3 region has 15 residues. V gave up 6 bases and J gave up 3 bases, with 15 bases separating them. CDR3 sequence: CASRPGRGYYNEQFF. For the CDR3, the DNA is TGTGCCAGCAGGCCGGGACGGGGGTACTACAATGAGCAGTTCTTC.

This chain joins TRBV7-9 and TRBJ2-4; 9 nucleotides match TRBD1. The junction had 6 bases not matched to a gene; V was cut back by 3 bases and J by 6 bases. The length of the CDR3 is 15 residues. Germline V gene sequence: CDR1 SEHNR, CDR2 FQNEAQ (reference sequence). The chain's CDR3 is CASSFTDRGANIQYF. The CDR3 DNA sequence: TGTGCCAGCAGCTTTACCGACAGGGGGGCAAACATTCAGTACTTC.

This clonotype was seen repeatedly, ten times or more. CDR3 sequence: CATTRGGAGYNEQFF. CDR3 in DNA: TGTGCCACCACCCGAGGAGGGGCGGGGTACAATGAGCAGTTCTTC. The J gene is TRBJ2-1, the V gene TRBV15, with D possibly matching TRBD2 (6 bases). The CDR3 runs to 15 residues. Germline lookup yields CDR1 LNHNV and CDR2 YYDKDF (reference sequence). V lost 7 bases and J lost 4, with 17 bases in between.

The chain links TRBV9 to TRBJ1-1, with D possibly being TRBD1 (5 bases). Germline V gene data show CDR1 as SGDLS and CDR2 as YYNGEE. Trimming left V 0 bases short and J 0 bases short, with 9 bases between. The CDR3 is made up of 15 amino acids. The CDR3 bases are TGTGCCAGCAGCGTAGAAGGGACGCTGAACACTGAAGCTTTCTTT. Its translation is CASSVEGTLNTEAFF.

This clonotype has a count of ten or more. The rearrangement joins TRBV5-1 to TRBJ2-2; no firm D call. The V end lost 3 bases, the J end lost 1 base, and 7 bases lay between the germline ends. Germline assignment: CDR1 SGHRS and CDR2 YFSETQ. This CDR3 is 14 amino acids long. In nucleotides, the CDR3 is TGCGCCAGCAGCTACTACGGGAACACCGGGGAGCTGTTTTTT. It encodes CASSYYGNTGELFF.

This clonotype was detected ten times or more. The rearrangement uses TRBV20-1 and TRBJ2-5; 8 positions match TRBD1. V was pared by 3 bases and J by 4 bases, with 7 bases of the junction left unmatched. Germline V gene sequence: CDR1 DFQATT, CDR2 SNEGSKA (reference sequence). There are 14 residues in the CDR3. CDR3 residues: CSARTGEVRETQYF. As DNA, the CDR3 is TGCAGTGCTAGGACAGGGGAGGTGCGAGAGACCCAGTACTTC.

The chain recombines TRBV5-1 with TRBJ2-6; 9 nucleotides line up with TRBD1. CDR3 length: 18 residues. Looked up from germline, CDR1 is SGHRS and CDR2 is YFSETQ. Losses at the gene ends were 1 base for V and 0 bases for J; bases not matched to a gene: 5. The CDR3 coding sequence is TGCGCCAGCAGCTTGTCTGGGACAGGGACCTCTGGGGCCAACGTCCTGACTTTC. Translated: CASSLSGTGTSGANVLTF. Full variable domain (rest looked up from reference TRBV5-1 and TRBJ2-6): KAGVTQTPRYLIKTRGQQVTLSCSPISGHRSVSWYQQTPGQGLQFLFEYFSETQRNKGNFPGRFSGRQFSNSRSEMNVSTLELGDSALYLCASSLSGTGTSGANVLTFGAGSRLTVL.

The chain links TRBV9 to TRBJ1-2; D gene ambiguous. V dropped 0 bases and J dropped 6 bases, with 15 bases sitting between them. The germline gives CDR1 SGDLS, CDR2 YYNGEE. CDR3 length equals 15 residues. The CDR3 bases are TGTGCCAGCAGCGTAGCCACAGCCCAGCGGGATGGCTACACCTTC. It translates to CASSVATAQRDGYTF.

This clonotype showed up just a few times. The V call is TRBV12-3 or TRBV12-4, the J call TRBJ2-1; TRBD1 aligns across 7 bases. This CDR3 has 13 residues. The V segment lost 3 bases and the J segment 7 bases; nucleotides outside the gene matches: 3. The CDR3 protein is CASSLTGWNEQFF. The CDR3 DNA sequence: TGTGCCAGCAGTTTGACAGGGTGGAATGAGCAGTTCTTC.

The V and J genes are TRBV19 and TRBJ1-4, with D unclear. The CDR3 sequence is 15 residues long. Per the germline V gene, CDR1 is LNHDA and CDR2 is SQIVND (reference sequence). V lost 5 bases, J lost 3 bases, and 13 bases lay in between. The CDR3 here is CASSSWERANEKLFF. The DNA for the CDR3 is TGTGCCAGTAGTTCTTGGGAAAGAGCTAATGAAAAACTGTTTTTT.

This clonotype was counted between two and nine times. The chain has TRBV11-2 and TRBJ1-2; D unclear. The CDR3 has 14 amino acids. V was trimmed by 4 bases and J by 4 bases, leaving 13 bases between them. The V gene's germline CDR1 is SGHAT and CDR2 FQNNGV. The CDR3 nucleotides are TGTGCCAGCAGCTCTGACACCACCTCCTATGGCTACACCTTC. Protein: CASSSDTTSYGYTF.

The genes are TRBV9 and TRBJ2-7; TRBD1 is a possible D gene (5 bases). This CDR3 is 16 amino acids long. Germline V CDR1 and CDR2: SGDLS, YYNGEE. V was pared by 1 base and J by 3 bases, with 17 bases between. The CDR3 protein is CASSVSERTSNYEQYF. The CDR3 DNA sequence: TGTGCCAGCAGCGTATCTGAAAGGACAAGTAACTACGAGCAGTACTTC.

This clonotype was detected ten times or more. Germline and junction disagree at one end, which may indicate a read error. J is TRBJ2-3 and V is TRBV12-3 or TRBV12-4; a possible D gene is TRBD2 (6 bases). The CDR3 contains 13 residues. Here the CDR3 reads CASSLAGTDTQYF. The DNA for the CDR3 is TGTGCCAGCAGCTTAGCGGGCACAGATACGCAGTATTTT.

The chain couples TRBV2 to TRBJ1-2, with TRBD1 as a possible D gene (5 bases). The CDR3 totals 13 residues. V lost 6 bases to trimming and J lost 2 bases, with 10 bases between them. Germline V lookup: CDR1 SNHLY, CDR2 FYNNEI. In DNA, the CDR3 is TGTGCCAGCAGGAGACAGACGAACTATGGCTACACCTTC. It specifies CASRRQTNYGYTF. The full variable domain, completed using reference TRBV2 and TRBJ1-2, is EPEVTQTPSHQVTQMGQEVILRCVPISNHLYFYWYRQILGQKVEFLVSFYNNEISEKSEIFDDQFSVERPDGSNFTLKIRSTKLEDSAMYFCASRRQTNYGYTFGSGTRLTVV.

The chain's CDR3 is CATSIQGQGSPQHF. Written as DNA, the CDR3 is TGTGCCACCAGCATCCAGGGGCAGGGATCGCCCCAGCATTTT. The chain couples TRBV15 to TRBJ1-5, with D possibly matching TRBD1 (6 bases). The CDR3 covers 14 residues. Trimming left V 4 bases short and J 9 bases short, with 16 bases between. Per the germline V gene, CDR1 is LNHNV and CDR2 is YYDKDF (reference sequence).

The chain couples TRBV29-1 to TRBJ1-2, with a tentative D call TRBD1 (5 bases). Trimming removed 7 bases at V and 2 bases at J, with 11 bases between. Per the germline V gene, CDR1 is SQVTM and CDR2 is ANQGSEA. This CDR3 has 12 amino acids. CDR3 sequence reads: CSEGTDNYGYTF. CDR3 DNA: TGCAGCGAGGGGACGGACAACTATGGCTACACCTTC.

This CDR3 reads CASSLAGVVYGYTF. In DNA form, the CDR3 reads TGTGCCAGCAGCCTCGCCGGCGTCGTCTATGGCTACACCTTC. This chain uses TRBV11-2 with TRBJ1-2, with unresolved D. CDR1 is SGHAT, CDR2 FQNNGV, per germline. The V end was cut by 5 bases, the J end by 4 bases, with 14 bases between. This CDR3 has 14 amino acids.